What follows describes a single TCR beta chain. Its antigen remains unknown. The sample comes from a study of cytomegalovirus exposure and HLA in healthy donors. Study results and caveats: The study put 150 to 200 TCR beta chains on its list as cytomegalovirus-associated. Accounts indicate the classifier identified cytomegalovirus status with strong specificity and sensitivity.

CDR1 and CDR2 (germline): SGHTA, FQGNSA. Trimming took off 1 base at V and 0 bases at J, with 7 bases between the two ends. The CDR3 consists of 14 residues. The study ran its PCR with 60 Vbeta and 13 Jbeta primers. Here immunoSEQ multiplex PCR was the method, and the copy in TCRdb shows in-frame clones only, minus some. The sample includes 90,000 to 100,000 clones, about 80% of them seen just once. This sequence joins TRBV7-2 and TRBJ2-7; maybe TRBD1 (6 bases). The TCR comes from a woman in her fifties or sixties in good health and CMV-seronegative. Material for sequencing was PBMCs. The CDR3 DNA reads TGTGCCAGCAGCTTAGGGGGACACTCCTACGAGCAGTACTTC. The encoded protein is CASSLGGHSYEQYF.